The entry below gives a single T cell receptor (beta chain) sequence along with its context. What it binds is unknown. The data are from a study of T cell responses to AZD1222 COVID-19 vaccine. For the study at large: Samples with a second dose at about 4 or about 12 weeks were pooled together. General study findings and limits: Females outnumbered males among donors, who were mostly white British; clonal diversity was possibly underestimated. None of the repertoires were sampled until the peak T cell response had passed.

Profiling relied on immunoSEQ multiplex PCR, and the TCRdb table lists in-frame clones only, not all of them. The data contain 100,000 to 150,000 clones, about 88% of them singletons. Trimming removed 3 bases at V and 8 bases at J, with 18 bases between. CDR3 length: 15 amino acids. Germline CDR1 reads MNHEY; CDR2 reads SVGEGT. This chain links TRBV6-2 or TRBV6-3 with TRBJ2-3, with TRBD1 as a possible D gene (5 bases). The starting material was peripheral blood, obtained on day 0 of AZD1222 vaccination. The origin of this receptor is an adult in good health. The CDR3 reads CASSYPGRDQGTQYF. The CDR3, as DNA: TGTGCCAGCAGTTATCCAGGCAGGGATCAAGGTACGCAGTATTTT.